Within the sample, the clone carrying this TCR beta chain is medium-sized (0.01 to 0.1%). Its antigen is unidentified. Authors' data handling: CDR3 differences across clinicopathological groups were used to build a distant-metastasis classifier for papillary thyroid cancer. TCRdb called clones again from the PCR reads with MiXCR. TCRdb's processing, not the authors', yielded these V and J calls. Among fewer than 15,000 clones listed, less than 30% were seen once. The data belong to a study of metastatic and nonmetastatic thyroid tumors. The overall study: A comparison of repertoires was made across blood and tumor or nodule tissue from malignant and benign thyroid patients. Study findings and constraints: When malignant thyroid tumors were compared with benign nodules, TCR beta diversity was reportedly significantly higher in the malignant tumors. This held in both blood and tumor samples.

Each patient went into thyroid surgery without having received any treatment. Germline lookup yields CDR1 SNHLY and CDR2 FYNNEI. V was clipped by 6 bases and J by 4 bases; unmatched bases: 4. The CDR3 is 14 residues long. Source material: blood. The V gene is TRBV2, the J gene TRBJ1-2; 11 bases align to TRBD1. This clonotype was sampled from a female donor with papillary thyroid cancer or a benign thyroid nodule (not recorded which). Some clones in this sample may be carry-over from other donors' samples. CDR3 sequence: CASRPGQGGYGYTF. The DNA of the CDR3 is TGTGCCAGCAGACCGGGACAGGGGGGCTATGGCTACACCTTC.